The 14 T cell receptor beta chains below come from one sample, sequenced in a study of post-analysis software for immune sequencing data. Study-level points and caveats: About five TRBV segments occurring more often in patients than controls included TRBV5-6, TRBV5-1 and TRBV20-1.

Their target antigens are unknown. Prepared libraries of TCR beta cDNA carried unique molecular identifiers. Each CDR3 protein is one row after TCRdb ran MiXCR on the PCR reads. This sample has a few hundred thousand distinct CDR3 sequences, with 30% to 45% found just once. Sequencing was done on a sample of blood. The receptors shown here come from a girl aged 2-9 years with multiple sclerosis.

This clonotype appeared a few times. The rearrangement joins TRBV6-4 to TRBJ2-3; no firm D call. CDR1 is MRHNA and CDR2 is SNTAGT in the germline V gene. V was pared by 2 bases and J by 4 bases, with 4 bases between. The CDR3 runs 12 residues. DNA of the CDR3: TGTGCCAGCAGTGACCACTCAGATACGCAGTATTTT. Translated, it gives CASSDHSDTQYF.

This chain connects TRBV7-4 to TRBJ2-7; 9 nucleotides match TRBD2. Trimming cost V 5 bases and J 3 bases; bases outside gene matches: 14. CDR1 is SGHVT, CDR2 SQSDAQ, per germline. The CDR3 sequence is 17 residues long. CDR3 DNA sequence: TGTGCCAGCAGCCCCCCACCCTCGGCTAGCGGGATCTACGAGCAGTACTTC. Its translation is CASSPPPSASGIYEQYF.

This clonotype was counted between two and nine times. The chain has TRBV7-9 and TRBJ2-1; D uncertain. V lost 0 bases to trimming and J lost 10 bases, with 13 bases between them. The CDR3 spans 14 residues. CDR1 and CDR2 (germline): SEHNR, FQNEAQ (reference sequence). CDR3 amino acids: CASSLAPAGSEQFF. The DNA of the CDR3 is TGTGCCAGCAGCTTAGCGCCTGCCGGAAGCGAGCAGTTCTTC.

The J gene is TRBJ2-1, the V gene TRBV29-1; TRBD1 aligns across 12 bases. The CDR3 loop spans 13 amino acids. Germline V gene data show CDR1 as SQVTM and CDR2 as ANQGSEA. V lost 6 bases, J lost 7 bases, and 4 bases stayed unmatched. CDR3 residues: CSVPGQGANEQFF. Written as DNA, the CDR3 is TGCAGCGTACCGGGACAGGGGGCGAATGAGCAGTTCTTC.

The rearrangement links TRBV5-5 to TRBJ2-1; TRBD1 agrees at 8 bases. This CDR3 spans 16 amino acids. V shed 4 bases, J shed 0 bases, and the junction held 6 bases outside the gene matches. In germline, CDR1 is SGHKS, CDR2 YYEKEE (reference sequence). CDR3 protein: CASSLGQGSSYNEQFF. The CDR3 DNA reads TGTGCCAGCAGCCTCGGACAGGGCAGCTCCTACAATGAGCAGTTCTTC.

The chain has TRBV7-2 and TRBJ1-2; TRBD1 is a possible D gene (6 bases). The length of the CDR3 is 16 residues. V gave up 3 bases and J gave up 2 bases, with 16 bases separating them. The germline CDR1 and CDR2 sequences are SGHTA and FQGNSA. The CDR3 nucleotides read TGTGCCAGCAGCTTGGATCTCGGGGGGCGCAACTATGGCTACACCTTC. This codes for CASSLDLGGRNYGYTF.

This clonotype was found a few times. The chain employs TRBV5-1 and TRBJ2-4; the D is unclear. This CDR3 is built from 16 residues. Germline-derived CDR1 and CDR2 are SGHRS and YFSETQ. Trimming took off 0 bases at V and 5 bases at J, with 15 bases between the two ends. In nucleotides, the CDR3 is TGCGCCAGCAGCTTGGTCGGCCACCCGGGCCAAAACATTCAGTACTTC. It encodes CASSLVGHPGQNIQYF.

This clonotype showed up just a few times. This rearrangement joins TRBV5-5 to TRBJ1-2; 10 bases are shared with TRBD1. From germline, CDR1 is SGHKS and CDR2 YYEKEE (reference sequence). The V and J ends lost 3 bases and 8 bases, in that order; junction bases with no gene match: 13. This CDR3 is 16 amino acids long. CDR3 bases: TGTGCCAGCAGCTCCCGGGACAGGGGAAAGTGGGAGGGCTACACCTTC. It codes for CASSSRDRGKWEGYTF. Supplemented by reference TRBV5-5 and TRBJ1-2, the full variable domain reads DAGVTQSPTHLIKTRGQQVTLRCSPISGHKSVSWYQQVLGQGPQFIFQYYEKEERGRGNFPDRFSARQFPNYSSELNVNALLLGDSALYLCASSSRDRGKWEGYTFGSGTRLTVV.

This chain uses TRBV6-6 with TRBJ2-7; 7 nucleotides align to TRBD1. Germline assignment: CDR1 MNHNY and CDR2 SVGAGI (reference sequence). V lost 2 bases to trimming and J lost 2 bases; unmatched junction nucleotides: 9. CDR3 length equals 16 residues. Here the CDR3 reads CASSYAPGQNPYEQYF. The DNA for the CDR3 is TGTGCCAGCAGTTACGCCCCGGGACAGAACCCCTACGAGCAGTACTTC.

This clonotype was counted between two and nine times. The chain carries TRBV5-5 and TRBJ2-3, with TRBD2 matching 13 bases. Trimming at V came to 4 bases and at J to 4 bases, leaving 9 bases not matched to a gene. Germline V lookup: CDR1 SGHKS, CDR2 YYEKEE (reference sequence). The CDR3 runs to 17 residues. The DNA of the CDR3 is TGTGCCAGCAGCAGGACTAGCGGGAGAAGGTTCGCAGATACGCAGTATTTT. Its protein product is CASSRTSGRRFADTQYF.

J is TRBJ2-1 and V is TRBV7-8; D perhaps matches TRBD2 (5 bases). The germline V and J ends were trimmed by 6 bases and 4 bases, with 19 bases remaining between them. The germline V gene has CDR1 SGHVS and CDR2 FQNEAQ. This CDR3 region has 16 residues. DNA of the CDR3: TGTGCCAGCAGATATTGGAGCGGAAGGATATACAATGAGCAGTTCTTC. It specifies CASRYWSGRIYNEQFF.

The J gene is TRBJ1-2, the V gene TRBV12-3 or TRBV12-4, with TRBD1 as a possible D gene (5 bases). Trimming cost V 6 bases and J 8 bases, with 19 bases left between them. There are 14 residues in the CDR3. In DNA, the CDR3 is TGTGCCAGCAGCTTCGACAGAATATTCGGCGGCTACACCTTC. This codes for CASSFDRIFGGYTF.

Concerning this clonotype itself: One end of the junction fails to match germline, which may point to a read error. The CDR3 sequence is CASRLDGSGSPPHF. CDR3 nucleotide sequence: TGCGCCAGCAGGTTGGACGGGTCAGGTTCACCCCCCCACTTT. The chain uses TRBV5-1 and TRBJ1-6, with D hard to call. The CDR3 consists of 14 residues. Germline CDR1 and CDR2: SGHRS and YFSETQ.

This clonotype has at least ten counts. The genes are TRBV20-1 and TRBJ1-2; 7 bases agree with TRBD1. The CDR3 sequence is 12 residues long. V was pared by 1 base and J by 7 bases, with 3 bases of the junction left unmatched. Looked up from germline, CDR1 is DFQATT and CDR2 is SNEGSKA (reference sequence). The CDR3 protein is CSARGQGGGYTF. The DNA for the CDR3 is TGCAGTGCTAGAGGACAGGGCGGTGGCTACACCTTC.